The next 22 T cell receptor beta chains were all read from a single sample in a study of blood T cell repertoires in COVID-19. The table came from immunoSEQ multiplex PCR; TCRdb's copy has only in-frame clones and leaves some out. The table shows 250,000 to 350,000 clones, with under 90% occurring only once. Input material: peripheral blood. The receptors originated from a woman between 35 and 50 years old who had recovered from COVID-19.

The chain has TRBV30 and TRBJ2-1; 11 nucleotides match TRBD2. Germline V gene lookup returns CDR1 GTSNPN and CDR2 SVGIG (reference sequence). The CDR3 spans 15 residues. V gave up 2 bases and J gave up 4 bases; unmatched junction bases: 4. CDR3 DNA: TGTGCCTGGAGTCTAGCGGGAGGATCTTACAATGAGCAGTTCTTC. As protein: CAWSLAGGSYNEQFF.

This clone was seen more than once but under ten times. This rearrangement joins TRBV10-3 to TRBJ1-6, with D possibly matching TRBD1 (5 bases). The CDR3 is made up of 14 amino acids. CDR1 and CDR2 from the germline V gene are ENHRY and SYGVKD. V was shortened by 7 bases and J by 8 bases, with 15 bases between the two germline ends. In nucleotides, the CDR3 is TGTGCCATCACCAAGGACGGGGGAGATTCACCCCTCCACTTT. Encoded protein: CAITKDGGDSPLHF.

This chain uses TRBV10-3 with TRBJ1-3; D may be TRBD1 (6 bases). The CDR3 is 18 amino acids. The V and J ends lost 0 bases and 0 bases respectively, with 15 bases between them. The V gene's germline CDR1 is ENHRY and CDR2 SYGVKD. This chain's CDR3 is CAISESGTDRPSGNTIYF. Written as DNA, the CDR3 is TGTGCCATCAGTGAGTCAGGAACGGACAGACCCTCTGGAAACACCATATATTTT.

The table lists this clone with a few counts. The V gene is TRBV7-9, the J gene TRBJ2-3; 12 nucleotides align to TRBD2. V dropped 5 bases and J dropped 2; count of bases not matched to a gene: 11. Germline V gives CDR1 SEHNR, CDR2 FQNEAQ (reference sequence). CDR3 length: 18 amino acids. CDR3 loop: CASSLPRRLAGATDTQYF. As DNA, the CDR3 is TGTGCCAGCAGCCTCCCCCGAAGACTAGCGGGAGCCACAGATACGCAGTATTTT.

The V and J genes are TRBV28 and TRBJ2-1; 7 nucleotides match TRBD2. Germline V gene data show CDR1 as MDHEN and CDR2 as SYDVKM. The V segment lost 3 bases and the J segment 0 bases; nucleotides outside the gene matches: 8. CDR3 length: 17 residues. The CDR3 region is CASSFLGRGSSYNEQFF. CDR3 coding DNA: TGTGCCAGCAGTTTTTTAGGGCGCGGGAGCTCCTACAATGAGCAGTTCTTC.

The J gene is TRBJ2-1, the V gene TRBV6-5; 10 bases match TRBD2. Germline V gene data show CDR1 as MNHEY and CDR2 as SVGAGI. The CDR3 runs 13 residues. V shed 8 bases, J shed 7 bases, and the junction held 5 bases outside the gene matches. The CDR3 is CASGTSDLNEQFF. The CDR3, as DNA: TGTGCCAGCGGGACTAGCGATTTGAATGAGCAGTTCTTC.

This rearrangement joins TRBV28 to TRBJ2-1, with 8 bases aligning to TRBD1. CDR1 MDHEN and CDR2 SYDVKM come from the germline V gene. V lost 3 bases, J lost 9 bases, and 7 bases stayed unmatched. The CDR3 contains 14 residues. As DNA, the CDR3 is TGTGCCAGCAGTTTTTTCCAGGGGGCAGGTGAGCAGTTCTTC. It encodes CASSFFQGAGEQFF.

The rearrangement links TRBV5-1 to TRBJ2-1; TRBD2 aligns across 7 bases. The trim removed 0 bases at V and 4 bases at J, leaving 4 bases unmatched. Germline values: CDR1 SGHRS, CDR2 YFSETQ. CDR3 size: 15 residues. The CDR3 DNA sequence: TGCGCCAGCAGCTTGGCGGGGGGAACTTACAATGAGCAGTTCTTC. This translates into CASSLAGGTYNEQFF.

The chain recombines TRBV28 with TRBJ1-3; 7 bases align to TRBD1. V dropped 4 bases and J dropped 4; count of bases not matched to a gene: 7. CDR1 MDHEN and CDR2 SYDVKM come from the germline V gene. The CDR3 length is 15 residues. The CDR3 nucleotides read TGTGCCAGCAGTTCCGGACAGGTCGCGGGAAACACCATATATTTT. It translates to CASSSGQVAGNTIYF.

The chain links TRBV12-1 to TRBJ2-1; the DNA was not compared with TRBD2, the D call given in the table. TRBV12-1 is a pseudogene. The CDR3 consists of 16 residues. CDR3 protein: CASSPTSGRIYNEQFF. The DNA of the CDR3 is TGTGCCAGCAGCCCAACTAGCGGGAGAATCTACAATGAGCAGTTCTTC.

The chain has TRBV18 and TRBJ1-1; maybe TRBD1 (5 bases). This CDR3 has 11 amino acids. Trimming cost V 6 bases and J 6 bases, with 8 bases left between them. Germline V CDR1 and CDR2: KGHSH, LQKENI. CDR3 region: CASSAGAEAFF. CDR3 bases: TGTGCCAGCTCCGCGGGGGCTGAAGCTTTCTTT.

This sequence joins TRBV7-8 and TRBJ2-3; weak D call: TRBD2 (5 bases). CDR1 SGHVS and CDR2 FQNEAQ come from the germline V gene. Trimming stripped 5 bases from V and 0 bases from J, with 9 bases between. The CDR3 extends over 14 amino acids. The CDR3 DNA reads TGTGCCAGCAGCCCAGGACTTAGCACAGATACGCAGTATTTT. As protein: CASSPGLSTDTQYF.

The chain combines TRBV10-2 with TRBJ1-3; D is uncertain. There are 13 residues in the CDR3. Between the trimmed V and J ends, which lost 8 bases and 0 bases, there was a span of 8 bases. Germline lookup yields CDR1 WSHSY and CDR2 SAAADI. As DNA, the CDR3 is TGCGCCAGCGGCGGAGGCTCTGGAAACACCATATATTTT. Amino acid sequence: CASGGGSGNTIYF.

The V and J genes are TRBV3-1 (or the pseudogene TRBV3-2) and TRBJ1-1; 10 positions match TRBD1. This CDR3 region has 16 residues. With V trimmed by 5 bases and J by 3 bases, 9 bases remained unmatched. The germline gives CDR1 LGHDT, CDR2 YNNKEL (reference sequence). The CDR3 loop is CASSLRQGAQHTEAFF. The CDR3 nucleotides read TGTGCCAGCAGCTTACGACAGGGGGCCCAACACACTGAAGCTTTCTTT.

The CDR3 protein is CASSMTGDYGYTF. The CDR3 nucleotides are TGTGCCAGCAGTATGACAGGGGACTATGGCTACACCTTC. The chain carries TRBV27 and TRBJ1-2; 8 nucleotides line up with TRBD1. This CDR3 has 13 residues. CDR1 is MNHEY and CDR2 is SMNVEV in the germline V gene (reference sequence). The V gene end was trimmed by 5 bases and the J gene end by 3 bases; junction bases not matched to a gene: 2.

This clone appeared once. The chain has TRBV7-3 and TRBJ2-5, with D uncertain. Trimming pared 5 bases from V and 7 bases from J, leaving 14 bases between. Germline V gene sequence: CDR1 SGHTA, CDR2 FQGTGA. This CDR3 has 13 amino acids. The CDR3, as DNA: TGTGCCAGCAGCCAAACTACGGGTGGGACCCAGTACTTC. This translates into CASSQTTGGTQYF.

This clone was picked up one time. CDR3 nucleotide sequence: TGTGCCAGTAAACAGGGGTACTCTGGAAACACCATATATTTT. Protein: CASKQGYSGNTIYF. The chain recombines TRBV6-5 with TRBJ1-3; TRBD1 matches at 7 bases. Germline CDR1 and CDR2: MNHEY and SVGAGI. This CDR3 spans 14 amino acids. The junction had 5 bases not matched to a gene; V was cut back by 9 bases and J by 0 bases.

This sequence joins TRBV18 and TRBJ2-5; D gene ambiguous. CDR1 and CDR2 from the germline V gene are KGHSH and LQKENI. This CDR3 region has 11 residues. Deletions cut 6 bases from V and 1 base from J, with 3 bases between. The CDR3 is CASSLQETQYF. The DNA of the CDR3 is TGTGCCAGCTCTCTCCAAGAGACCCAGTACTTC.

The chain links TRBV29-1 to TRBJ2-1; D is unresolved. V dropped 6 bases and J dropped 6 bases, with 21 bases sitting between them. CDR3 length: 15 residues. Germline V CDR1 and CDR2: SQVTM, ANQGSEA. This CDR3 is CSVERTEPPTNEQFF. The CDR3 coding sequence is TGCAGCGTAGAACGCACCGAGCCACCCACCAATGAGCAGTTCTTC.

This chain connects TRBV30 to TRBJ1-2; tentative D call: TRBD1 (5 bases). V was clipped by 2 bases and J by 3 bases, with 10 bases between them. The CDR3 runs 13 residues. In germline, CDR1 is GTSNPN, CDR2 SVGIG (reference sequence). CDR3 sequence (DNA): TGTGCCTGGAGTTTCGGGGACTACTATGGCTACACCTTC. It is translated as CAWSFGDYYGYTF.

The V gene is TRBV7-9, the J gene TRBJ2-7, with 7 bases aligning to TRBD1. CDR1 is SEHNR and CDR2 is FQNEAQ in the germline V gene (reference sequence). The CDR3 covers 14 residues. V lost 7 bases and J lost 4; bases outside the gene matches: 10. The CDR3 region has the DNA TGTGCCAGCACCGCGCTTGGACAGGAGTACGAGCAGTACTTC. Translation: CASTALGQEYEQYF.

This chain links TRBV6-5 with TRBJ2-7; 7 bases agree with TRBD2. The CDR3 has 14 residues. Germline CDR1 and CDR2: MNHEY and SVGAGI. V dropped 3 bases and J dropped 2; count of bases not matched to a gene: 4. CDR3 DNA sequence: TGTGCCAGCAGTTATTCGGGGGGTACCTACGAGCAGTACTTC. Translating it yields CASSYSGGTYEQYF.